These T cell receptor beta chains were read from a single sample in a study of T cell changes during pregnancy in multiple sclerosis. The assay was immunoSEQ multiplex PCR, and TCRdb's table has in-frame clones only and misses some. The sample includes around 60,000 clones, just under 95% of them seen just once. The sequences come from peripheral blood, collected in the second trimester of pregnancy. Receptors originate from a female donor with multiple sclerosis, enrolled in a pregnancy study. The CDR3 runs from the conserved cysteine through the conserved F or W. The D gene is left open where the match is weak. Clone size is given for some rows only: seen once, a few or many times, or a class if the clone is expanded.

j_gene: TRBJ2-1; len: 16; abundance: .; d_gene: .; v_gene: TRBV19; CDR3aa: CASSDSHGGAYNEQFF; CDR3nt: TGTGCCAGTAGCGACTCCCATGGCGGAGCCTACAATGAGCAGTTCTTC
j_gene: TRBJ1-5; len: 14; abundance: .; d_gene: .; v_gene: TRBV28; CDR3aa: CASRNERSHQPQHF; CDR3nt: TGTGCCAGCAGAAACGAACGGAGTCATCAGCCCCAGCATTTT
j_gene: TRBJ1-1; len: 14; abundance: .; d_gene: .; v_gene: TRBV5-1; CDR3aa: CASSKDSDGSEAFF; CDR3nt: TGCGCCAGCAGCAAGGACAGCGATGGATCCGAAGCTTTCTTT
j_gene: TRBJ1-2; len: 14; abundance: .; d_gene: .; v_gene: TRBV21-1; CDR3aa: CASSNRDRVYGYTF; CDR3nt: TGTGCCAGCAGCAACAGGGACAGAGTCTATGGCTACACCTTC
j_gene: TRBJ2-5; len: 16; abundance: .; d_gene: TRBD2; v_gene: TRBV5-4; CDR3aa: CASSLASSGSGKTQYF; CDR3nt: TGTGCCAGCAGCTTGGCGTCTAGCGGGAGCGGGAAGACCCAGTACTTC
j_gene: TRBJ1-2; len: 13; abundance: .; d_gene: .; v_gene: TRBV18; CDR3aa: CASSPRAEYGYTF; CDR3nt: TGTGCCAGCTCACCACGGGCAGAGTATGGCTACACCTTC
j_gene: TRBJ2-7; len: 14; abundance: .; d_gene: TRBD2; v_gene: TRBV30; CDR3aa: CAWSVSSGHYEQYF; CDR3nt: TGTGCCTGGAGTGTTTCTAGCGGCCACTACGAGCAGTACTTC
j_gene: TRBJ1-5; len: 14; abundance: .; d_gene: .; v_gene: TRBV14; CDR3aa: CASSYTGVNQPQHF; CDR3nt: TGTGCCAGCAGCTATACAGGAGTCAATCAGCCCCAGCATTTT
j_gene: TRBJ2-4; len: 17; abundance: .; d_gene: TRBD1; v_gene: TRBV29-1; CDR3aa: CSATGTGAEIAKNIQYF; CDR3nt: TGCAGCGCGACCGGGACAGGGGCCGAGATAGCCAAAAACATTCAGTACTTC
j_gene: TRBJ2-7; len: 14; abundance: .; d_gene: TRBD1; v_gene: TRBV6-5; CDR3aa: CASKVGTGGYEQYF; CDR3nt: TGTGCCAGTAAGGTTGGGACAGGGGGCTACGAGCAGTACTTC
j_gene: TRBJ2-7; len: 13; abundance: once; d_gene: TRBD1; v_gene: TRBV5-1; CDR3aa: CASSHGTGYEQYF; CDR3nt: TGCGCCAGCAGCCACGGGACAGGCTACGAGCAGTACTTC
j_gene: TRBJ2-1; len: 13; abundance: .; d_gene: .; v_gene: TRBV5-6; CDR3aa: CASSFGTDNEQFF; CDR3nt: TGTGCCAGCAGCTTCGGGACTGATAATGAGCAGTTCTTC
j_gene: TRBJ2-7; len: 12; abundance: .; d_gene: .; v_gene: TRBV6-6; CDR3aa: CASRLLATEQYF; CDR3nt: TGTGCCAGCAGGCTGCTAGCGACCGAGCAGTACTTC
j_gene: TRBJ1-3; len: 15; abundance: few; d_gene: .; v_gene: TRBV7-9; CDR3aa: CASSSGLGSGNTIYF; CDR3nt: TGTGCCAGCAGCTCGGGTTTGGGCTCTGGAAACACCATATATTTT
j_gene: TRBJ2-3; len: 13; abundance: .; d_gene: .; v_gene: TRBV29-1; CDR3aa: CSVEDYRTDTQYF; CDR3nt: TGCAGCGTTGAGGACTATCGCACAGATACGCAGTATTTT
j_gene: TRBJ1-5; len: 15; abundance: once; d_gene: TRBD1; v_gene: TRBV7-6; CDR3aa: CASSLRDRGNQPQHF; CDR3nt: TGTGCCAGCAGCTTACGGGACAGGGGCAATCAGCCCCAGCATTTT
j_gene: TRBJ2-5; len: 14; abundance: .; d_gene: TRBD2; v_gene: TRBV5-1; CDR3aa: CASSSRGGQETQYF; CDR3nt: TGCGCCAGCAGCTCCCGGGGGGGCCAAGAGACCCAGTACTTC
j_gene: TRBJ2-7; len: 14; abundance: .; d_gene: TRBD1; v_gene: TRBV2; CDR3aa: CATNPQGATYEQYF; CDR3nt: TGTGCCACCAACCCCCAGGGGGCCACCTACGAGCAGTACTTC
j_gene: TRBJ2-6; len: 15; abundance: .; d_gene: .; v_gene: TRBV9; CDR3aa: CASSAQRAGANVLTF; CDR3nt: TGTGCCAGCAGCGCTCAGAGGGCTGGGGCCAACGTCCTGACTTTC
j_gene: TRBJ1-3; len: 15; abundance: .; d_gene: .; v_gene: TRBV7-8; CDR3aa: CASARSVPSGNTIYF; CDR3nt: TGTGCCAGCGCCCGGAGCGTGCCCTCTGGAAACACCATATATTTT
j_gene: TRBJ2-2; len: 15; abundance: .; d_gene: TRBD1; v_gene: TRBV19; CDR3aa: CASSKGQLNTGELFF; CDR3nt: TGTGCCAGTAGTAAGGGACAGTTGAACACCGGGGAGCTGTTTTTT
j_gene: TRBJ2-7; len: 14; abundance: .; d_gene: .; v_gene: TRBV19; CDR3aa: CASSIWASSYEQYF; CDR3nt: TGTGCCAGTAGTATCTGGGCCAGCTCCTACGAGCAGTACTTC
j_gene: TRBJ2-7; len: 14; abundance: .; d_gene: .; v_gene: TRBV4-1; CDR3aa: CASSHPFSSYEQYF; CDR3nt: TGCGCCAGCAGCCATCCGTTTAGCAGCTACGAGCAGTACTTC
j_gene: TRBJ2-7; len: 17; abundance: .; d_gene: .; v_gene: TRBV19; CDR3aa: CASSYRVDGGTYYEQYF; CDR3nt: TGTGCCAGTAGCTATCGAGTTGACGGGGGAACTTACTACGAGCAGTACTTC
j_gene: TRBJ1-1; len: 11; abundance: .; d_gene: .; v_gene: TRBV5-5; CDR3aa: CASSSNTEAFF; CDR3nt: TGTGCCAGCAGCTCAAACACTGAAGCTTTCTTT
j_gene: TRBJ2-2; len: 16; abundance: .; d_gene: TRBD1; v_gene: TRBV18; CDR3aa: CASSPPGTANTGELFF; CDR3nt: TGTGCCAGCTCACCCCCCGGGACAGCGAACACCGGGGAGCTGTTTTTT
j_gene: TRBJ2-3; len: 16; abundance: .; d_gene: TRBD2; v_gene: TRBV7-3; CDR3aa: CASSFGLAGGTDTQYF; CDR3nt: TGTGCCAGCAGCTTCGGACTAGCGGGCGGCACAGATACGCAGTATTTT
j_gene: TRBJ1-4; len: 14; abundance: once; d_gene: .; v_gene: TRBV18; CDR3aa: CASSPSGFNEKLFF; CDR3nt: TGTGCCAGCTCACCGTCAGGATTTAATGAAAAACTGTTTTTT
j_gene: TRBJ2-7; len: 18; abundance: .; d_gene: TRBD2; v_gene: TRBV4-3; CDR3aa: CASSQDKGGWASLYEQYF; CDR3nt: TGCGCCAGCAGCCAAGATAAGGGAGGGTGGGCCTCATTATACGAGCAGTACTTC
j_gene: TRBJ2-6; len: 15; abundance: once; d_gene: .; v_gene: TRBV7-2; CDR3aa: CASSTGGGGANVLTF; CDR3nt: TGTGCCAGCAGCACAGGGGGGGGTGGGGCCAACGTCCTGACTTTC
j_gene: TRBJ2-1; len: 21; abundance: once; d_gene: TRBD2; v_gene: TRBV28; CDR3aa: CASSLPGTSGRKWGVYNEQFF; CDR3nt: TGTGCCAGCAGTTTACCTGGGACTAGCGGGAGAAAGTGGGGTGTGTACAATGAGCAGTTCTTC
j_gene: TRBJ1-3; len: 15; abundance: .; d_gene: .; v_gene: TRBV11-2; CDR3aa: CASRLTGPSGNTIYF; CDR3nt: TGTGCCAGCAGACTTACAGGGCCCTCTGGAAACACCATATATTTT
j_gene: TRBJ1-3; len: 15; abundance: .; d_gene: .; v_gene: TRBV5-1; CDR3aa: CASSPDSSSGNTIYF; CDR3nt: TGCGCCAGCAGTCCCGACAGTAGCTCTGGAAACACCATATATTTT
j_gene: TRBJ2-7; len: 13; abundance: few; d_gene: TRBD1; v_gene: TRBV4-3; CDR3aa: CASAAGQGYEQYF; CDR3nt: TGCGCCAGCGCGGCGGGACAGGGCTACGAGCAGTACTTC
j_gene: TRBJ2-7; len: 15; abundance: .; d_gene: .; v_gene: TRBV19; CDR3aa: CASSILRGNSYEQYF; CDR3nt: TGTGCCAGTAGTATCCTGCGGGGAAACTCCTACGAGCAGTACTTC
j_gene: TRBJ2-7; len: 16; abundance: once; d_gene: .; v_gene: TRBV6-5; CDR3aa: CASSYSTGTRTYEQYF; CDR3nt: TGTGCCAGCAGTTACTCCACCGGGACACGTACCTACGAGCAGTACTTC
j_gene: TRBJ2-7; len: 15; abundance: .; d_gene: .; v_gene: TRBV4-3; CDR3aa: CASSQDAEGEYEQYF; CDR3nt: TGCGCCAGCAGCCAAGATGCCGAGGGGGAATACGAGCAGTACTTC
j_gene: TRBJ2-7; len: 12; abundance: .; d_gene: .; v_gene: TRBV11-2; CDR3aa: CASSPGGLEQYF; CDR3nt: TGTGCCAGCAGCCCAGGGGGACTCGAGCAGTACTTC
j_gene: TRBJ1-3; len: 16; abundance: .; d_gene: .; v_gene: TRBV5-1; CDR3aa: CASSLSGAFTGNTIYF; CDR3nt: TGCGCCAGCAGCTTGTCTGGGGCATTCACTGGAAACACCATATATTTT
j_gene: TRBJ2-7; len: 16; abundance: .; d_gene: .; v_gene: TRBV2; CDR3aa: CASSEPLGDSLYEQYF; CDR3nt: TGTGCCAGCAGTGAACCTCTCGGGGATTCCCTCTACGAGCAGTACTTC
j_gene: TRBJ2-3; len: 14; abundance: .; d_gene: .; v_gene: TRBV9; CDR3aa: CASSVSGSTDTQYF; CDR3nt: TGTGCCAGCAGCGTTAGCGGAAGCACAGATACGCAGTATTTT
j_gene: TRBJ1-1; len: 12; abundance: few; d_gene: .; v_gene: TRBV30; CDR3aa: CAWRKRSTEAFF; CDR3nt: TGTGCCTGGAGGAAAAGGAGTACTGAAGCTTTCTTT
j_gene: TRBJ2-5; len: 18; abundance: .; d_gene: TRBD1; v_gene: TRBV30; CDR3aa: CAWSYNLWDRGLQETQYF; CDR3nt: TGTGCCTGGAGTTACAACCTCTGGGACAGGGGTCTCCAAGAGACCCAGTACTTC
j_gene: TRBJ2-1; len: 16; abundance: .; d_gene: .; v_gene: TRBV6-1; CDR3aa: CASSERYGKSYNEQFF; CDR3nt: TGTGCCAGCAGTGAACGGTACGGGAAATCCTACAATGAGCAGTTCTTC
j_gene: TRBJ2-5; len: 14; abundance: .; d_gene: TRBD2; v_gene: TRBV2; CDR3aa: CATKDGLGAETQYF; CDR3nt: TGTGCCACCAAAGATGGACTAGGGGCAGAGACCCAGTACTTC
j_gene: TRBJ1-5; len: 14; abundance: .; d_gene: .; v_gene: TRBV7-6; CDR3aa: CASSLANGDQPQHF; CDR3nt: TGTGCCAGCAGCTTAGCGAACGGGGATCAGCCCCAGCATTTT
j_gene: TRBJ2-7; len: 16; abundance: .; d_gene: .; v_gene: TRBV5-1; CDR3aa: CASSLTGEDPSYEQYF; CDR3nt: TGCGCCAGCAGCTTGACAGGGGAGGATCCCTCCTACGAGCAGTACTTC
j_gene: TRBJ2-2; len: 19; abundance: .; d_gene: .; v_gene: TRBV10-2; CDR3aa: CASSGGQLQGRLFTGELFF; CDR3nt: TGCGCCAGCAGTGGAGGACAGCTTCAGGGGCGCTTGTTCACCGGGGAGCTGTTTTTT
j_gene: TRBJ2-1; len: 16; abundance: .; d_gene: TRBD2; v_gene: TRBV28; CDR3aa: CASSKGTSGSLNEQFF; CDR3nt: TGTGCCAGCAGTAAGGGGACTAGCGGGAGTCTTAATGAGCAGTTCTTC
j_gene: TRBJ2-5; len: 12; abundance: .; d_gene: .; v_gene: TRBV27; CDR3aa: CASSLVLLTQYF; CDR3nt: TGTGCCAGCAGTTTAGTCCTTCTGACCCAGTACTTC
j_gene: TRBJ1-5; len: 16; abundance: .; d_gene: TRBD1; v_gene: TRBV4-2; CDR3aa: CASSPFPTGDYQPQHF; CDR3nt: TGTGCCAGCAGCCCTTTCCCGACAGGGGACTATCAGCCCCAGCATTTT
j_gene: TRBJ2-1; len: 15; abundance: .; d_gene: TRBD1; v_gene: TRBV13; CDR3aa: CASSLVQGNYNEQFF; CDR3nt: TGTGCCAGCAGCTTAGTACAGGGGAACTACAATGAGCAGTTCTTC
j_gene: TRBJ2-7; len: 14; abundance: .; d_gene: TRBD1; v_gene: TRBV7-9; CDR3aa: CASSSRDRGSEQYF; CDR3nt: TGTGCCAGCAGCTCCCGGGACAGGGGTAGCGAGCAGTACTTC
j_gene: TRBJ2-1; len: 14; abundance: .; d_gene: TRBD2; v_gene: TRBV19; CDR3aa: CASSIQLADNEQFF; CDR3nt: TGTGCCAGTAGTATTCAGCTAGCGGACAATGAGCAGTTCTTC
j_gene: TRBJ1-1; len: 12; abundance: .; d_gene: .; v_gene: TRBV28; CDR3aa: CASTWRGAEAFF; CDR3nt: TGTGCCAGCACCTGGCGGGGGGCTGAAGCTTTCTTT
j_gene: TRBJ2-3; len: 12; abundance: .; d_gene: TRBD2; v_gene: TRBV30; CDR3aa: CAWVASGISQYF; CDR3nt: TGTGCCTGGGTGGCTAGCGGGATCTCGCAGTATTTT
j_gene: TRBJ2-7; len: 15; abundance: .; d_gene: TRBD2; v_gene: TRBV10-3; CDR3aa: CAIRGTTSSSYEQYF; CDR3nt: TGTGCCATCAGGGGGACGACTAGCTCCTCCTACGAGCAGTACTTC
j_gene: TRBJ2-1; len: 14; abundance: .; d_gene: .; v_gene: TRBV7-2; CDR3aa: CASSLLDTYNEQFF; CDR3nt: TGTGCCAGCAGCCTCCTGGACACCTACAATGAGCAGTTCTTC
j_gene: TRBJ1-1; len: 17; abundance: .; d_gene: TRBD1; v_gene: TRBV28; CDR3aa: CASSLWTGGAGNTEAFF; CDR3nt: TGTGCCAGCAGTCTCTGGACAGGGGGCGCTGGGAACACTGAAGCTTTCTTT